This T cell receptor beta chain originates from a study of cytomegalovirus exposure and HLA in healthy donors. The donors were healthy bone marrow donors. The PCR ran on 60 Vbeta and 13 Jbeta primers. Original analysis: In a later analysis, 75 million to 85 million unique TCR beta chains included roughly 11 million shared by two or more donors. The data were produced by immunoSEQ multiplex PCR, yet TCRdb's version contains in-frame clones alone and is incomplete. V, J and clone size are those of that table, while D and trimming were read from the DNA. Of approximately 87,000 clones in the sample, 81% were seen once. About this clone itself: The antigen is unknown.

Findings of the study overall: What TCR beta sequences reportedly achieved was accurate prediction of HLA-A and HLA-B alleles in most subjects.

This clonotype was obtained from a woman aged 70-85 years in good health and CMV-seropositive. Specimen: PBMCs.

In nucleotides, the CDR3 is TGTGCCAGCACCGGTTCCCCCCGGGAGGACGTAAACACAGATACGCAGTATTTT. Amino acids: CASTGSPREDVNTDTQYF. The chain uses TRBV5-4 and TRBJ2-3; TRBD2 matches at 7 bases. J lost 2 bases, V lost 6 bases, and 18 bases had no gene match. Germline V gives CDR1 SGHNT, CDR2 YYREEE (reference sequence). This CDR3 is 18 amino acids long.